This TCR beta chain came from a study of control samples from healthy donors and cancer patients. This clone was detected once. Here immunoSEQ multiplex PCR was the method, and the copy in TCRdb shows in-frame clones only, minus some. The sample has 160,000 or so clones, 93% seen once; the top ten hold over 2%. V was clipped by 3 bases and J by 0 bases, with 6 bases between them. The germline CDR1 and CDR2 sequences are SGHNT and YYREEE (reference sequence). This CDR3 has 13 amino acids. The sequence was obtained from a man aged 50 to 60 in good health. This chain uses TRBV5-4 with TRBJ1-2, with D uncertain. Sequencing was performed on blood. The CDR3 sequence: CASSSQANYGYTF. The CDR3 bases are TGTGCCAGCAGCTCCCAAGCTAACTATGGCTACACCTTC.